This T cell receptor (beta chain) derives from a study of control samples from healthy donors and cancer patients. Looked up from germline, CDR1 is MNHNS and CDR2 is SASEGT. This CDR3 is 16 amino acids long. With 2 bases clipped from V and 1 base from J, the junction kept 7 bases outside the gene matches. This clone was seen only a few times. Profiling relied on immunoSEQ multiplex PCR, and the TCRdb table lists in-frame clones only, not all of them. Of roughly 450,000 clones in the sample, around 90% were seen once. The V call is TRBV6-1, the J call TRBJ1-2; 7 bases match TRBD1. The specimen was PBMCs. The sequence was collected from a man between 40 and 49 years old with head and neck cancer. CDR3 nucleotide sequence: TGTGCCAGCAGTGAATTGAGGACAGGAGGTAACTATGGCTACACCTTC. Its translation is CASSELRTGGNYGYTF.